The 10 T cell receptor beta chains given below trace back to one sample, sequenced in a study of cytomegalovirus exposure and HLA in healthy donors. PCR used 60 Vbeta primers and 13 Jbeta primers. Clones were sequenced by immunoSEQ multiplex PCR, and TCRdb holds only the in-frame ones, with some missing. The table for this sample gives 75,000 to 95,000 clones. The sequenced sample was PBMCs. The source is a woman aged 55 to 70 in good health and CMV-seronegative.

The chain joins TRBV5-1 to TRBJ2-3; TRBD2 might be the D (5 bases). The CDR3 runs 17 residues. V was pared by 4 bases and J by 3 bases, with 21 bases between. Germline CDR1 is SGHRS and CDR2 is YFSETQ. The CDR3 here is CASSLLGWRRRTDTQYF. The CDR3 region has the DNA TGCGCCAGCAGCCTCTTGGGGTGGCGGAGGAGGACAGATACGCAGTATTTT.

This chain joins TRBV5-4 and TRBJ2-2; D remains unclear. Per germline, CDR1 SGHNT and CDR2 YYREEE (reference sequence). With 0 bases removed from V and 3 bases from J, the gap between germline ends came to 3 bases. The CDR3 runs 13 residues. The CDR3 bases are TGTGCCAGCAGCTTGGTCGACACCGGGGAGCTGTTTTTT. Protein product: CASSLVDTGELFF.

The genes are TRBV6-5 and TRBJ1-2; 9 positions agree with TRBD1. The CDR3 sequence is 15 residues long. CDR1 and CDR2 (germline): MNHEY, SVGAGI. With 2 bases clipped from V and 8 bases from J, the junction kept 9 bases outside the gene matches. CDR3 sequence reads: CASSYAGTGSWGYTF. CDR3 nucleotides: TGTGCCAGCAGTTACGCCGGGACAGGGTCGTGGGGCTACACCTTC.

The rearrangement links TRBV18 to TRBJ2-5; D may be TRBD2 (5 bases). The J call could be wrong; TRBJ2-7 is a better fit for the DNA end. This CDR3 has 15 residues. Germline V gene lookup returns CDR1 KGHSH and CDR2 LQKENI. The CDR3 spells CASSPEGQISYEQYF. The CDR3 DNA is TGTGCCAGCTCACCAGAGGGCCAGATCTCCTACGAGCAGTACTTC.

The rearrangement uses TRBV30 and TRBJ2-1, with 13 bases that match TRBD2. Trimming at V came to 7 bases and at J to 7 bases, leaving 7 bases not matched to a gene. CDR3 length: 14 residues. Germline V gene lookup returns CDR1 GTSNPN and CDR2 SVGIG (reference sequence). CDR3 amino acids: CASGLAGDGNEQFF. CDR3 DNA sequence: TGTGCCTCCGGACTAGCGGGAGACGGGAATGAGCAGTTCTTC.

The chain carries TRBV28 and TRBJ1-1; D is uncertain. V was pared by 2 bases and J by 4 bases, with 8 bases between. This CDR3 has 13 amino acids. Germline-derived CDR1 and CDR2 are MDHEN and SYDVKM. The DNA of the CDR3 is TGTGCCAGCAGTTTAAGGAGGACCACTGAAGCTTTCTTT. It yields the protein CASSLRRTTEAFF.

The V and J genes are TRBV27 and TRBJ1-5; tentatively, D is TRBD1 (5 bases). Trimming took off 6 bases at V and 5 bases at J, with 14 bases between the two ends. The CDR3 is made up of 14 amino acids. CDR1 is MNHEY and CDR2 is SMNVEV in the germline V gene (reference sequence). The CDR3 loop is CASSSEEGYQPQHF. DNA of the CDR3: TGTGCCAGCAGCTCGGAGGAGGGGTATCAGCCCCAGCATTTT.

The rearrangement links TRBV28 to TRBJ2-1; no clear D gene. Germline V gives CDR1 MDHEN, CDR2 SYDVKM. Trimming shortened V by 1 base and J by 0 bases, and 13 bases separated the two germline ends. This CDR3 is built from 17 residues. Written as DNA, the CDR3 is TGTGCCAGCAGTTTATCCCTTACCCTGAGCTCCTACAATGAGCAGTTCTTC. It encodes CASSLSLTLSSYNEQFF.

This chain connects TRBV7-2 to TRBJ2-1; TRBD2 matches 16 bases. Per germline, CDR1 SGHTA and CDR2 FQGNSA. The CDR3 has 17 amino acids. With V trimmed by 3 bases and J by 2 bases, 1 base remained unmatched. The CDR3, as DNA: TGTGCCAGCAGCTTGGGGACTAGCGGGAGGGCCTACAATGAGCAGTTCTTC. It is translated as CASSLGTSGRAYNEQFF.

The chain has TRBV15 and TRBJ1-1, with 9 bases fitting TRBD1. Trimming cost V 5 bases and J 5 bases; bases outside gene matches: 12. The germline gives CDR1 LNHNV, CDR2 YYDKDF (reference sequence). This CDR3 region has 16 residues. The CDR3 reads CATSFRTGGGGTEAFF. The CDR3 bases are TGTGCCACCAGCTTTCGTACAGGGGGCGGCGGGACTGAAGCTTTCTTT.